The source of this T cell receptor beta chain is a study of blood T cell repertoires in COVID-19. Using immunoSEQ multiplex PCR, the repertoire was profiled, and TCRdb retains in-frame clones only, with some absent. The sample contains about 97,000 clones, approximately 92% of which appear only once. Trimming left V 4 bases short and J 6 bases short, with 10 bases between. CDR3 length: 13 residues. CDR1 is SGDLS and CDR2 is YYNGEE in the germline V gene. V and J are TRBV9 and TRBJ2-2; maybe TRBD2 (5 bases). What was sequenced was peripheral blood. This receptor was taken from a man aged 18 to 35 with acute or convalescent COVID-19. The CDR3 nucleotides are TGTGCCAGCAGCCTCGGGGTCTCCGGGGAGCTGTTTTTT. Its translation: CASSLGVSGELFF.